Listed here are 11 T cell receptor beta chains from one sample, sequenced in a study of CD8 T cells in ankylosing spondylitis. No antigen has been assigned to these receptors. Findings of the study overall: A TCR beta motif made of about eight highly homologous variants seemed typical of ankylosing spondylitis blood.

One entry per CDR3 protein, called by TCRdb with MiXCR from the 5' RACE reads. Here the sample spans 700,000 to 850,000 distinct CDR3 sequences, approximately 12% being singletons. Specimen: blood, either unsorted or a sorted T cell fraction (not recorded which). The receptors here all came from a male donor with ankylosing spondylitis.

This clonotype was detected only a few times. Here the CDR3 reads CASRLRSQPQHF. The CDR3 nucleotides read TGTGCCAGCAGGCTCAGGTCACAGCCCCAGCATTTT. The J gene is TRBJ1-5, the V gene TRBV12-3 or TRBV12-4; D unclear. V was pared by 6 bases and J by 7 bases, with 10 bases between. The CDR3 is 12 residues long.

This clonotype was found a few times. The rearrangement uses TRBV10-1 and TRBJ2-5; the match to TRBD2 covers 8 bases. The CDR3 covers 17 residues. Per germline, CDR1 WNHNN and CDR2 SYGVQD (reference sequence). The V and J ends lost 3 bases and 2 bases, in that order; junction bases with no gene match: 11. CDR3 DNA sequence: TGCGCCAGCAGTGACCCTAGAGCGGGAGACCCTCAAGAGACCCAGTACTTC. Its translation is CASSDPRAGDPQETQYF.

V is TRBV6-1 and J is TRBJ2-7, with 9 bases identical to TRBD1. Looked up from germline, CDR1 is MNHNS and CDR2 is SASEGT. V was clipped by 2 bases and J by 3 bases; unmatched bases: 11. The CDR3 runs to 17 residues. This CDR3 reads CASSEFGAGQGLYEQYF. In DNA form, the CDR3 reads TGTGCCAGCAGTGAATTTGGAGCGGGACAGGGACTCTACGAGCAGTACTTC.

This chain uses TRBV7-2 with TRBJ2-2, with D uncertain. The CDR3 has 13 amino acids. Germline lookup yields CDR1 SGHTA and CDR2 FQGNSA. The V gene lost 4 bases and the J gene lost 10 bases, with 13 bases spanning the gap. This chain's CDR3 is CASSSAFGLELFF. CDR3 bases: TGTGCCAGCAGCTCCGCGTTCGGTTTGGAGCTGTTTTTT.

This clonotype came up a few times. Here the CDR3 reads CTCWLYVLGVGDSNQPQHF. CDR3 coding DNA: TGTACCTGCTGGCTGTATGTACTAGGGGTAGGTGATAGCAATCAGCCCCAGCATTTT. This chain connects TRBV2 to TRBJ1-5; tentatively, D is TRBD1 (5 bases). The CDR3 sequence is 19 residues long. Germline V gene sequence: CDR1 SNHLY, CDR2 FYNNEI.

Here the CDR3 DNA reads TGCGCCAGCAGCTTGGAGGGACTAGCCAGCTACGAGCAGTACTTC. It codes for CASSLEGLASYEQYF. This chain uses TRBV5-1 with TRBJ2-7, with 9 nucleotides matching TRBD2. V shed 0 bases and J 3 bases; nucleotides not matched to a gene: 4. The germline V gene encodes CDR1 SGHRS and CDR2 YFSETQ. The CDR3 is 15 residues long.

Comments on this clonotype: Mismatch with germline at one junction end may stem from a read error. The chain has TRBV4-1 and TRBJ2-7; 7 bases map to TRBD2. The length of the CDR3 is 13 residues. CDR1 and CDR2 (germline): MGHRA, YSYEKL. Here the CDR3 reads CSSSSSGSYEQYF. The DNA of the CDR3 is TGCTCCAGCAGCTCTAGCGGCTCCTACGAGCAGTACTTC.

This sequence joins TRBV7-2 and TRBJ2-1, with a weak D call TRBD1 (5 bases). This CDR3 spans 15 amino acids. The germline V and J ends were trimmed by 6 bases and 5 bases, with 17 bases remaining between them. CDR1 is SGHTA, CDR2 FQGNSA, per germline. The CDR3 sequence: CASSQGAHSNNEQFF. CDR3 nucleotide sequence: TGTGCCAGCAGTCAAGGGGCCCACAGTAACAATGAGCAGTTCTTC.

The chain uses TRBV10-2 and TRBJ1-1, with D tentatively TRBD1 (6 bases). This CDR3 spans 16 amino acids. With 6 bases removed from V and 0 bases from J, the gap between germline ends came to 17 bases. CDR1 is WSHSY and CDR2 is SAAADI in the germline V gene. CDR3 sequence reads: CASSGQPPRLNTEAFF. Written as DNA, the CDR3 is TGCGCCAGCAGCGGACAGCCTCCCCGTTTGAACACTGAAGCTTTCTTT.

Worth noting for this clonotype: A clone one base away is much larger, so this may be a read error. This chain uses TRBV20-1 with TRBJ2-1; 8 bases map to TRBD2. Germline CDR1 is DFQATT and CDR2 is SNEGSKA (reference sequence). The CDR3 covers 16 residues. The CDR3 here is CCAGSFGGRSYNEQFF. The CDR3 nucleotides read TGCTGTGCCGGATCCTTTGGCGGGAGGTCCTACAATGAGCAGTTCTTC.

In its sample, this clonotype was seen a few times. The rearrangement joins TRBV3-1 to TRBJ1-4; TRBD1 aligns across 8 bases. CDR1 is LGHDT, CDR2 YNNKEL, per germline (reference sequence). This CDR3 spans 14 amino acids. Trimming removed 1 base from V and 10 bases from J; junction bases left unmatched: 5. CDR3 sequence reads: CASSQADRGRKLFF. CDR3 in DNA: TGTGCCAGCAGCCAAGCCGACAGGGGTAGAAAACTGTTTTTT.